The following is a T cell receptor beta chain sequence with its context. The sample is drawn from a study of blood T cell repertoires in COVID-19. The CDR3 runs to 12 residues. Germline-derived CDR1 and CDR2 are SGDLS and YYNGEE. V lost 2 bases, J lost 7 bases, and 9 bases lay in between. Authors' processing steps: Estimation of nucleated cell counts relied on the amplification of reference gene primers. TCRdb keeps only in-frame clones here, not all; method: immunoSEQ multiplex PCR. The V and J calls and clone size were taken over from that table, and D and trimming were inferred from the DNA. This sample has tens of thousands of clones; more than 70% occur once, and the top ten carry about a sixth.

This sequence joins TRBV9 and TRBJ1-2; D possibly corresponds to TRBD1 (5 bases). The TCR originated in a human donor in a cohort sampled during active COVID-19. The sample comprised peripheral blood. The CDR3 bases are TGTGCCAGCAGCGTTTCGGGGGGTGGCTACACCTTC. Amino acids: CASSVSGGGYTF.